These T cell receptor beta chains were read from a single sample in a study of blood T cell repertoires in COVID-19. Generated by immunoSEQ multiplex PCR, the TCRdb table keeps only in-frame clones and is missing some. Among some 150,000 clones listed, about nine tenths were seen once. Input material: peripheral blood. Receptors originate from a woman aged 60 to 75 with active or convalescent COVID-19. Both conserved end residues are part of each CDR3. The D gene is left open where the match is weak. Where a row states a size, it is once, few, many or the class of an expanded clone; other rows omit it.

clone_size: .; j_call: TRBJ1-5; d_call: TRBD1; v_call: TRBV4-1; cdr3_nt: TGCGCCAGCAGCCCTACAGGGGGGTTAAGGCCCCAGCATTTT; cdr3_aa: CASSPTGGLRPQHF
clone_size: .; j_call: TRBJ1-1; d_call: TRBD1; v_call: TRBV5-4; cdr3_nt: TGTGCCAGCAGTCCACAGGGGTTCCCTGAAGCTTTCTTT; cdr3_aa: CASSPQGFPEAFF
clone_size: .; j_call: TRBJ2-2; d_call: .; v_call: TRBV12-5; cdr3_nt: TGTGCTAGTGGTTTGATTATCGGGACCGGGGAGCTGTTTTTT; cdr3_aa: CASGLIIGTGELFF
clone_size: once; j_call: TRBJ2-6; d_call: TRBD1; v_call: TRBV18; cdr3_nt: TGTGCCAGCTCACCAAGGACGGGACAGGGGGCGTCTGGGGCCAACGTCCTGACTTTC; cdr3_aa: CASSPRTGQGASGANVLTF
clone_size: .; j_call: TRBJ2-2; d_call: TRBD1; v_call: TRBV30; cdr3_nt: TGTGCCTGGACTATGACAGGGTCCGGGGAGCTGTTTTTT; cdr3_aa: CAWTMTGSGELFF
clone_size: .; j_call: TRBJ2-4; d_call: TRBD2; v_call: TRBV4-3; cdr3_nt: TGCGCCAGCAGCCAAGAGACCCGGACTAGTGTGGCCAAAAACATTCAGTACTTC; cdr3_aa: CASSQETRTSVAKNIQYF
clone_size: .; j_call: TRBJ1-2; d_call: .; v_call: TRBV6-1; cdr3_nt: TGTGCCAGCAGTGTGGCAGGGCGACCTACCTCCTATGGCTACACCTTC; cdr3_aa: CASSVAGRPTSYGYTF
clone_size: .; j_call: TRBJ2-7; d_call: TRBD1; v_call: TRBV5-1; cdr3_nt: TGCGCCAGCAGCCTGGGACAGGGTCGGGACGAGCAGTACTTC; cdr3_aa: CASSLGQGRDEQYF
clone_size: .; j_call: TRBJ1-2; d_call: .; v_call: TRBV6-6; cdr3_nt: TGTGCCAGCAGGCGAAGCGGGGAGCATAGTGGCTACACCTTC; cdr3_aa: CASRRSGEHSGYTF
clone_size: .; j_call: TRBJ2-7; d_call: TRBD1; v_call: TRBV5-4; cdr3_nt: TGTGCCAGCAGCTTGGGGAGGACAGGGGATTACGAGCAGTACTTC; cdr3_aa: CASSLGRTGDYEQYF
clone_size: .; j_call: TRBJ2-3; d_call: TRBD2; v_call: TRBV6-7; cdr3_nt: TGTGCCAGCAGTCCCGCTCGTGGTGGCGGGGGGGCAGCCCATTTT; cdr3_aa: CASSPARGGGGAAHF
clone_size: .; j_call: TRBJ1-5; d_call: .; v_call: TRBV5-1; cdr3_nt: TGCGCCAGCAGCCTAGGTAGCAATCAGCCCCAGCATTTT; cdr3_aa: CASSLGSNQPQHF
clone_size: .; j_call: TRBJ1-2; d_call: .; v_call: TRBV5-6; cdr3_nt: TGTGCCAGCAGCTTGATCGACTCCTATGGCTACACCTTC; cdr3_aa: CASSLIDSYGYTF
clone_size: .; j_call: TRBJ2-1; d_call: .; v_call: TRBV2; cdr3_nt: TGTGCCAGCAGTGAGAGGAACAATGAGCAGTTCTTC; cdr3_aa: CASSERNNEQFF
clone_size: .; j_call: TRBJ2-6; d_call: .; v_call: TRBV19; cdr3_nt: TGTGCCAGTAGCGACAGTTCCGGGGCCAACGTCCTGACTTTC; cdr3_aa: CASSDSSGANVLTF
clone_size: .; j_call: TRBJ2-1; d_call: TRBD1; v_call: TRBV7-2; cdr3_nt: TGTGCCAGCAGCCTCCGGGACAGGGATGAGCAGTTCTTC; cdr3_aa: CASSLRDRDEQFF
clone_size: .; j_call: TRBJ1-2; d_call: .; v_call: TRBV3-1/TRBV3-2; cdr3_nt: TGTGCCAGCAGCCCCCAAGGGAGGGGAGGGGGCTATGGCTACACCTTC; cdr3_aa: CASSPQGRGGGYGYTF
clone_size: .; j_call: TRBJ2-5; d_call: .; v_call: TRBV6-5; cdr3_nt: TGTGCCAGCAGTAGGGGCAACAGAGAGACCCAGTACTTC; cdr3_aa: CASSRGNRETQYF
clone_size: .; j_call: TRBJ1-1; d_call: .; v_call: TRBV9; cdr3_nt: TGTGCCAGCAGCGCCCCCCTTACAAATGAAGCTTTCTTT; cdr3_aa: CASSAPLTNEAFF
clone_size: .; j_call: TRBJ2-7; d_call: .; v_call: TRBV6-6; cdr3_nt: TGTGCCAGCAGTGTGAGACTAGAAGCGAGCGAGCAGTACTTC; cdr3_aa: CASSVRLEASEQYF
clone_size: once; j_call: TRBJ1-5; d_call: .; v_call: TRBV7-6; cdr3_nt: TGTGCCAGCAGCTTAGAAGCGAATCAGCCCCAGCATTTT; cdr3_aa: CASSLEANQPQHF